Described below is a single T cell receptor (beta chain) sequence and its context. The antigen is unknown. The table came from immunoSEQ multiplex PCR; TCRdb's copy has only in-frame clones and leaves some out. This sample has 8,500 to 14,000 clones, with 70% to 85% found just once. The sample originates from a study of OX40 agonist ivuxolimab in advanced cancers. Whole-study findings and limits: Antigen specificity was not determined for the expanded peripheral T cells.

This CDR3 spans 17 amino acids. The germline V gene encodes CDR1 SGDLS and CDR2 YYNGEE. Losses at the gene ends were 0 bases for V and 2 bases for J; bases not matched to a gene: 5. The clonotype originates from an adult with an advanced solid tumor such as melanoma, head and neck, liver or kidney cancer. The V gene is TRBV9, the J gene TRBJ2-1; 10 nucleotides align to TRBD2. The material was CD4+ or CD8+ T cells sorted from blood, obtained in a trial of the OX40 agonist ivuxolimab. This chain's CDR3 is CASSVGPSGGAYNEQFF. The CDR3, as DNA: TGTGCCAGCAGCGTAGGCCCCAGCGGGGGGGCCTACAATGAGCAGTTCTTC.